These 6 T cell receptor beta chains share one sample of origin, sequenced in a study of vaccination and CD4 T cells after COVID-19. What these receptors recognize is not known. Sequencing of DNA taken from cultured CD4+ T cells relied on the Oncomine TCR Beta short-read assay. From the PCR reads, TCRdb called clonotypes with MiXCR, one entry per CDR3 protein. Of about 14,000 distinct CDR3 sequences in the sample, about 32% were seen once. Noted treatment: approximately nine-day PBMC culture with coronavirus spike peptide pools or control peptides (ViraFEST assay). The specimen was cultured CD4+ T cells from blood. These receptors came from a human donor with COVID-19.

The DNA of the CDR3 is TGTGCCAGCAGTTACGCAGCCCCACTTACTGGGGCGGGTTACGAGCAGTACTTC. Translated, it gives CASSYAAPLTGAGYEQYF. The chain combines TRBV6-5 with TRBJ2-7, with D tentatively TRBD1 or TRBD2 (5 bases each). CDR3 length: 18 residues. Germline assignment: CDR1 MNHEY and CDR2 SVGAGI. The germline V and J ends were trimmed by 2 bases and 4 bases, with 24 bases remaining between them.

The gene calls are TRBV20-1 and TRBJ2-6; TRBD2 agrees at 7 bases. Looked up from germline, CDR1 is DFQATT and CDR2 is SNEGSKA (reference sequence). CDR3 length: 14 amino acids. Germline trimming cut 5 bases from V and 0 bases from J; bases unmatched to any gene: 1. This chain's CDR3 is CSAGGGSGANVLTF. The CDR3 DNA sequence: TGCAGTGCTGGGGGGGGCTCTGGGGCCAACGTCCTGACTTTC.

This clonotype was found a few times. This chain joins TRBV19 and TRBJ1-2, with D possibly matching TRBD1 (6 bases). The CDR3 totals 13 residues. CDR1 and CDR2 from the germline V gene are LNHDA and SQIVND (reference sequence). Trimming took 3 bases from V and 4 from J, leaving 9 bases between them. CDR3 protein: CASSISGVYGYTF. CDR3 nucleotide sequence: TGTGCCAGTAGTATCTCAGGGGTCTATGGCTACACCTTC.

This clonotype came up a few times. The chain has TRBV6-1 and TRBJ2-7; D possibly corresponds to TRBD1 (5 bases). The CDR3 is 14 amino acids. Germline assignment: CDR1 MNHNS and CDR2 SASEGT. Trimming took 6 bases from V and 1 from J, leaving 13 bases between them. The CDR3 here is CASRVGHRSYEQYF. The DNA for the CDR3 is TGTGCCAGCAGGGTCGGACATCGATCCTACGAGCAGTACTTC.

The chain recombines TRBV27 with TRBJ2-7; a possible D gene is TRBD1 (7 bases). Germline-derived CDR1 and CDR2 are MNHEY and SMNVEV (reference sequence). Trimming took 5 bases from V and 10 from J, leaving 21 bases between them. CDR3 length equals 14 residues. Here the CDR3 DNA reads TGTGCCAGCAGTCCCAGGGGGGCCACAGTGGACCAGTACTTC. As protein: CASSPRGATVDQYF.

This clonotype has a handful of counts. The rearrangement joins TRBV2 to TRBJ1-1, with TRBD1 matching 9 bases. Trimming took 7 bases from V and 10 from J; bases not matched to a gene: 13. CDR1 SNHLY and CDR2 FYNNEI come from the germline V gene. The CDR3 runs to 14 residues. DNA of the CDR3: TGTGCCAGCATCGCCGGGACAGGGCGGACGCGAGCTTTCTTT. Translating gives CASIAGTGRTRAFF.